The rows below give T cell receptor beta chains drawn from one sample of a study of cytomegalovirus exposure and HLA in healthy donors. Repertoires were generated with immunoSEQ multiplex PCR, while TCRdb's copy carries only in-frame clones and drops some. The sample has 80,000 to 130,000 clones; around 72% are singletons. What was sequenced was PBMCs. The receptors stem from a male donor in good health and CMV-seropositive. The CDR3 runs from the conserved cysteine through the conserved F or W. The D gene is left open where the match is weak. Clone sizes are given selectively: once, few, many, or a class where the clone is expanded.

v_gene	d_gene	j_gene	abundance	CDR3nt	CDR3aa
TRBV18	TRBD1	TRBJ1-5	NA	TGTGCCAGCTCACCCCGGACAGGGGAGGGGAATCAGCCCCAGCATTTT	CASSPRTGEGNQPQHF
TRBV15	NA	TRBJ2-1	NA	TGTGCCACCAGCAGAGATCGTAATGAGCAGTTCTTC	CATSRDRNEQFF
TRBV2	TRBD1	TRBJ1-5	NA	TGTGCCAGCAGTCTGGACAGGGGGAATCAGCCCCAGCATTTT	CASSLDRGNQPQHF
TRBV6-1	TRBD2	TRBJ2-1	NA	TGTGCCAGCAGTGAAACTAGCGGGGACTACAATGAGCAGTTCTTC	CASSETSGDYNEQFF
TRBV2	TRBD1	TRBJ2-5	NA	TGTGCCAGCAGTGGAGGACAGGGTCCAGAGACCCAGTACTTC	CASSGGQGPETQYF
TRBV4-2	NA	TRBJ2-7	once	TGTGCCAGCAGCCAAGTTCGCGGTGGGGGCAACTACGAGCAGTACTTC	CASSQVRGGGNYEQYF
TRBV5-6	TRBD2	TRBJ2-5	NA	TGTGCCAGCAGCTTGAGGAGAGGCGGGGGGTACGGGGAGACCCAGTACTTC	CASSLRRGGGYGETQYF
TRBV10-3	NA	TRBJ1-1	NA	TGTGCCATCAGTAGCACGACAGGGAACACTGAAGCTTTCTTT	CAISSTTGNTEAFF
TRBV28	TRBD2	TRBJ2-3	few	TGTGCCAGCAGTTTACGGGGGGGTTGGACAGATACGCAGTATTTT	CASSLRGGWTDTQYF
TRBV20-1	NA	TRBJ1-1	few	TGCAGTGCTTCTACAGGGCAGGAAGCTTTCTTT	CSASTGQEAFF
TRBV19	NA	TRBJ1-1	NA	TGTGCCAGTAGAATGGAGGCGTTAGGGACTGAAGCTTTCTTT	CASRMEALGTEAFF
TRBV5-1	NA	TRBJ2-5	NA	TGCGCCAGCAGCGGCGGGACTCCTCAAGAGACCCAGTACTTC	CASSGGTPQETQYF
TRBV7-9	TRBD1	TRBJ1-5	few	TGTTCCAGCAGCTTAGTAGACAGGGCCCCTGGCAATCAGCCCCAGCATTTT	CSSSLVDRAPGNQPQHF
TRBV30	NA	TRBJ1-4	NA	TGTGCCTGGAGTGTACGAGATAGACGGAGGGAAAAACTGTTTTTT	CAWSVRDRRREKLFF
TRBV7-2	TRBD1	TRBJ2-7	NA	TGTGCCAGCAGCCGGACAGGAGCCTACGAGCAGTACTTC	CASSRTGAYEQYF
TRBV18	NA	TRBJ1-4	few	TGTGCCAGCTCAGGGCAGGGAAACGGCAATGAAAAACTGTTTTTT	CASSGQGNGNEKLFF
TRBV9	TRBD1	TRBJ1-6	once	TGTGCCAGCAGCTGGGACAGGGATGATTCACCCCTCCACTTT	CASSWDRDDSPLHF
TRBV7-2	TRBD1	TRBJ1-4	once	TGTGCCAGCAGCCCCTTGGGACAGCGGAATGAAAAACTGTTTTTT	CASSPLGQRNEKLFF
TRBV6-5	TRBD2	TRBJ2-1	NA	TGTGCCAGCCATAGCGCCACTAGCGGATACAATGAGCAGTTCTTC	CASHSATSGYNEQFF
TRBV11-3	NA	TRBJ2-5	NA	TGTGCCAGCAGCTCCCGGTGGGGAGGCGAGACCCAGTACTTC	CASSSRWGGETQYF
TRBV7-2	TRBD2	TRBJ2-3	NA	TGTGCCAGCAGGACTAGCGGGGGGCGGTTAGATACGCAGTATTTT	CASRTSGGRLDTQYF
TRBV4-3	NA	TRBJ1-6	NA	TGCGCCAGCAGCCCCCAGCCCGGGGGGCATTCACCCCTCCACTTT	CASSPQPGGHSPLHF
TRBV30	TRBD1	TRBJ2-7	NA	TGTGCCTGGAGGTCGACAGGGGGTATCTCCTACGAGCAGTACTTC	CAWRSTGGISYEQYF
TRBV4-1	TRBD2	TRBJ2-3	NA	TGCGCCAGCAGCCAGGGCGGTAGCGGGGGGACTACCACAGATACGCAGTATTTT	CASSQGGSGGTTTDTQYF
TRBV29-1	TRBD1	TRBJ1-1	few	TGCAGCGGCCTCAGGGGGCAAGCTTTCTTT	CSGLRGQAFF
TRBV6-1	NA	TRBJ2-2	NA	TGTGCCAGCAGTCGGTCGGGAGAGGCCGGGGAGCTGTTTTTT	CASSRSGEAGELFF
TRBV5-5	NA	TRBJ1-2	NA	TGTGCCAGCAGCCCCGACGGGTGGGGAGGCTATGGCTACACCTTC	CASSPDGWGGYGYTF
TRBV4-1	NA	TRBJ1-2	NA	TGCGCCAGCAGCCAGGAGGGACTGACATATGGCTACACCTTC	CASSQEGLTYGYTF
TRBV9	NA	TRBJ2-1	NA	TGTGCCAGCAGCGCCTTAGGGGGTGATGAGCAGTTCTTC	CASSALGGDEQFF
TRBV4-1	NA	TRBJ1-1	few	TGCGCCAGCAGCCAAGTGGGCGGGGGAGGCGAAGCTTTCTTT	CASSQVGGGGEAFF
TRBV28	TRBD1	TRBJ1-1	NA	TGTGCCAGCAGTTTCTCAGGGGGCAGGGCTGAAGCTTTCTTT	CASSFSGGRAEAFF
TRBV5-1	NA	TRBJ1-4	few	TGCGCCAGCAGCACGGGGGAGGACTATGAAAAACTGTTTTTT	CASSTGEDYEKLFF
TRBV7-2	TRBD2	TRBJ2-7	NA	TGTGCCAGCAGGGGGTCCCGGGGGGGCCGGTACGAGCAGTACTTC	CASRGSRGGRYEQYF
TRBV18	TRBD2	TRBJ2-7	NA	TGTGCCAGCACCCTAACTAGCGGGGGGTCTGACGAGCAGTACTTC	CASTLTSGGSDEQYF
TRBV12-5	NA	TRBJ1-1	NA	TGTGCTAGTGGTCAGGTAATGAACACTGAAGCTTTCTTT	CASGQVMNTEAFF
TRBV4-2	TRBD1	TRBJ2-7	NA	TGTGCCAGCAGCGCCTACAGGGGTCTATACTACGAGCAGTACTTC	CASSAYRGLYYEQYF
TRBV5-1	TRBD2	TRBJ2-3	NA	TGCGCCAGCCGATCTAACCTAGCGGACACAGATACGCAGTATTTT	CASRSNLADTDTQYF
TRBV4-1	NA	TRBJ2-2	NA	TGCGCCAGCAGCCAAGAGTCTCCCCCCACCGGGGAGCTGTTTTTT	CASSQESPPTGELFF
TRBV5-1	TRBD1	TRBJ1-3	NA	TGCGCCAGCAGCCTTAGACAGGGGTCGGGAAACACCATATATTTT	CASSLRQGSGNTIYF
TRBV6-1	NA	TRBJ1-1	NA	TGTGCCAGCAGTGAAGCGCTTCTGGCACGAGAAGCTTTCTTT	CASSEALLAREAFF
TRBV6-4	TRBD2	TRBJ2-3	few	TGTGCCAGCAGTGAGACTAGCGGGGGCACAGATACGCAGTATTTT	CASSETSGGTDTQYF
TRBV5-1	TRBD2	TRBJ2-7	NA	TGCGCCAGCAGCTTCGGGACTAGCGGGGGGGCCTACGAGCAGTACTTC	CASSFGTSGGAYEQYF
TRBV18	NA	TRBJ1-5	NA	TGTGCCAGCTCACCCCTGCCACAGGGATACGATCAGCCCCAGCATTTT	CASSPLPQGYDQPQHF
TRBV6-5	TRBD1	TRBJ1-1	many	TGTGCCAGCAGTTTTCCGGACAGGGAGAACCCTGAAGCTTTCTTT	CASSFPDRENPEAFF
TRBV7-6	TRBD1	TRBJ1-1	NA	TGTGCCAGCAGCTCCACCCTGATCGGACAGGGTTTGCCTGAAGCTTTCTTT	CASSSTLIGQGLPEAFF